This is a list of T cell receptor beta chains from one sample in a study of blood T cells in healthy people across ages. Each CDR3 protein gets one entry after TCRdb re-called the 5' RACE reads with MiXCR. Of about 830,000 distinct CDR3 sequences in the sample, 55% to 65% are singletons; the top ten hold roughly 25%. The material sequenced was blood. These receptors were obtained from a man younger than 45 in good health. Each CDR3 is given with its conserved first and last residue. Fields, in order: J gene, D gene, CDR3 length, V gene, clone size, CDR3 protein, CDR3 DNA. D genes are given only for firm matches. Clone sizes are given selectively: once, few, many, or a class where the clone is expanded.

TRBJ1-6,-,13,TRBV7-9,few,CASSYTGDSPLHF,TGTGCCAGCAGCTACACTGGGGATTCACCCCTCCACTTT
TRBJ2-1,-,15,TRBV7-3,many,CASSLNGRGSNEQFF,TGTGCCAGCAGCTTAAATGGCAGGGGTAGTAATGAGCAGTTCTTC
TRBJ2-5,TRBD1,17,TRBV15,-,CATSSAIGQGPQETQYF,TGTGCCACCAGCAGCGCTATTGGACAGGGCCCTCAAGAGACCCAGTACTTC
TRBJ2-7,-,13,TRBV4-1,-,CASSHAEPYEQYF,TGCGCCAGCAGCCATGCAGAGCCCTACGAGCAGTACTTC
TRBJ2-7,-,12,TRBV28,-,CASNRVSDEQYF,TGTGCCAGCAACAGGGTGTCCGACGAGCAGTACTTC
TRBJ2-3,-,12,TRBV7-2,-,CASSSTRDTQYF,TGTGCCAGCAGCTCGACTAGAGATACGCAGTATTTT
TRBJ1-4,-,13,TRBV4-3,-,CASSHRGAQKLFF,TGCGCCAGCAGCCATCGGGGAGCCCAGAAACTGTTTTTT
TRBJ1-2,TRBD1,11,TRBV28,-,CAVPTGGGYTF,TGTGCCGTACCTACAGGGGGTGGCTACACCTTC
TRBJ2-4,-,13,TRBV7-3,-,CASSLEGTREQYF,TGTGCCAGCAGCTTAGAGGGGACTCGGGAGCAGTACTTC
TRBJ2-1,TRBD2,15,TRBV15,-,CATSRGGLAGNEQFF,TGTGCCACCAGCAGGGGGGGACTAGCGGGCAATGAGCAGTTCTTC
TRBJ2-7,TRBD2,15,TRBV28,-,CASSPGPRGGYEQYF,TGTGCCAGCAGTCCGGGACCCCGGGGGGGGTACGAGCAGTACTTC
TRBJ2-3,-,14,TRBV12-3/TRBV12-4,-,CASSFTQSTDTQYF,TGTGCCAGCAGTTTCACACAGAGCACAGATACGCAGTATTTT
TRBJ1-1,TRBD1,14,TRBV12-3/TRBV12-4,-,CASSVGQGAIEAFF,TGTGCCAGCAGTGTCGGGCAGGGGGCGATTGAAGCTTTCTTT
TRBJ2-7,-,17,TRBV7-2,-,CASSLALSGTESYEQYF,TGTGCCAGCAGCTTAGCACTCTCCGGGACGGAATCCTACGAGCAGTACTTC
TRBJ2-5,-,16,TRBV28,few,CASSLGGRGRQETQYF,TGTGCCAGCAGTTTAGGAGGGCGGGGCCGCCAAGAGACCCAGTACTTC
TRBJ2-7,-,14,TRBV20-1,-,CSARGRLAYNEQYF,TGCAGTGCTAGAGGTAGGCTAGCCTACAATGAGCAGTACTTC
TRBJ2-7,-,14,TRBV11-2,once,CASSVRLDSSEQYF,TGTGCCAGCAGCGTAAGACTAGATTCTTCCGAGCAGTACTTC
TRBJ2-7,-,12,TRBV28,few,CASSLGTDEQYF,TGTGCCAGCAGTTTGGGAACTGACGAGCAGTACTTC
TRBJ2-1,-,10,TRBV20-1,-,CSAADNEQFF,TGCAGTGCTGCCGACAATGAGCAGTTCTTC
TRBJ2-3,-,15,TRBV7-3,-,CASSLGVGNTDMQYF,TGTGCCAGCAGCTTGGGTGTAGGAAACACAGATATGCAGTATTTT
TRBJ2-7,-,15,TRBV7-2,few,CASSLMVGAGGEQYF,TGTGCCAGCAGCTTAATGGTGGGGGCAGGAGGCGAGCAGTACTTC
TRBJ1-2,TRBD1,13,TRBV29-1,few,CSVLGGQGHGYTF,TGCAGCGTCCTGGGGGGACAGGGACATGGCTACACCTTC
TRBJ2-4,TRBD1,18,TRBV4-3,-,CASSQGVNRGPRVGIQYF,TGCGCCAGCAGCCAGGGGGTAAACAGGGGGCCCCGGGTGGGCATTCAGTACTTC
TRBJ2-5,TRBD1,12,TRBV7-2,-,CASSLGQGASYF,TGTGCCAGCAGCTTGGGACAGGGGGCCTCGTACTTC
TRBJ2-2,-,11,TRBV12-3/TRBV12-4,-,CASSPPGELFF,TGTGCCAGCAGTCCTCCCGGGGAGCTGTTTTTT
TRBJ1-2,TRBD1,15,TRBV6-6,-,CASSYKGDRGRGYTF,TGTGCCAGCAGTTACAAGGGGGACAGGGGGCGAGGCTACACCTTC
TRBJ2-1,-,14,TRBV5-1,-,CASSPLPSHNEQFF,TGCGCCAGCAGTCCCCTCCCTAGCCACAATGAGCAGTTCTTC
TRBJ1-5,-,14,TRBV25-1,-,CASSTRGEVQPQHF,TGTGCCAGCAGTACCCGGGGGGAGGTTCAGCCCCAGCATTTT
TRBJ1-4,-,15,TRBV16,-,CASSQSTTGNEKLFF,TGTGCCAGCAGCCAATCGACCACCGGCAATGAAAAACTGTTTTTT
TRBJ1-6,-,16,TRBV11-2,-,CASSLLAAGLNSPLHF,TGTGCCAGCAGCTTATTGGCGGCGGGCCTTAATTCACCCCTCCACTTT
TRBJ2-7,TRBD1,14,TRBV6-6,-,CASSYGGQGYEQYF,TGTGCCAGCAGTTACGGGGGACAGGGCTACGAGCAGTACTTC
TRBJ2-1,-,15,TRBV2,-,CASSEMRGPFNEQFF,TGTGCCAGCAGTGAAATGCGGGGGCCCTTCAATGAGCAGTTCTTC
TRBJ1-1,TRBD1,14,TRBV4-3,-,CASSQVGTVKKAFF,TGCGCCAGCAGCCAAGTTGGGACAGTAAAGAAAGCTTTCTTT
TRBJ1-5,TRBD1,15,TRBV5-5,-,CASSLRQGSNQPQHF,TGTGCCAGCAGCTTGAGACAGGGCAGCAATCAGCCCCAGCATTTT
TRBJ1-5,TRBD1,16,TRBV9,-,CASSVDTGGGNQPQHF,TGTGCCAGCAGCGTAGATACAGGGGGAGGCAATCAGCCCCAGCATTTT
TRBJ1-6,-,13,TRBV28,-,CASSLLGNSPLHF,TGTGCCAGCAGTTTACTGGGAAATTCACCCCTCCACTTT
TRBJ1-4,TRBD1,15,TRBV5-1,-,CASSLGQGIGEKLFF,TGCGCCAGCAGCTTGGGACAGGGGATCGGCGAAAAACTGTTTTTT
TRBJ2-7,-,14,TRBV3-1,-,CASSEGLLFHEQYF,TGTGCCAGCAGCGAGGGACTCCTTTTCCACGAGCAGTACTTC
TRBJ2-7,TRBD1,14,TRBV5-1,many,CASSPYRGREGQYF,TGCGCCAGCAGCCCTTACAGGGGGCGCGAAGGGCAGTACTTC
TRBJ2-7,-,13,TRBV2,-,CASGGSEFDEQYF,TGTGCCAGCGGGGGGTCGGAATTCGACGAGCAGTACTTC
TRBJ2-1,TRBD1,15,TRBV28,-,CASSLLRQGINEQFF,TGTGCCAGCAGTTTATTGAGACAGGGGATCAATGAGCAGTTCTTC
TRBJ2-1,TRBD2,15,TRBV9,-,CASSVGQGAGRGQFF,TGTGCCAGCAGCGTAGGGCAGGGAGCTGGGAGGGGGCAGTTCTTC
TRBJ2-7,-,13,TRBV20-1,-,CSAERGGANEQYF,TGCAGTGCGGAGCGCGGGGGCGCGAACGAGCAGTACTTC
TRBJ1-2,-,13,TRBV20-1,-,CSARDMTPYGYTF,TGCAGTGCTAGAGATATGACCCCCTATGGCTACACCTTC
TRBJ1-2,TRBD1,15,TRBV3-1,-,CASSQPGQEYYGYTF,TGTGCCAGCAGCCAACCCGGACAGGAGTACTATGGCTACACCTTC
TRBJ2-1,TRBD2,12,TRBV20-1,few,CSASRGGDEQFF,TGCAGTGCTAGTCGGGGGGGGGATGAGCAGTTCTTT